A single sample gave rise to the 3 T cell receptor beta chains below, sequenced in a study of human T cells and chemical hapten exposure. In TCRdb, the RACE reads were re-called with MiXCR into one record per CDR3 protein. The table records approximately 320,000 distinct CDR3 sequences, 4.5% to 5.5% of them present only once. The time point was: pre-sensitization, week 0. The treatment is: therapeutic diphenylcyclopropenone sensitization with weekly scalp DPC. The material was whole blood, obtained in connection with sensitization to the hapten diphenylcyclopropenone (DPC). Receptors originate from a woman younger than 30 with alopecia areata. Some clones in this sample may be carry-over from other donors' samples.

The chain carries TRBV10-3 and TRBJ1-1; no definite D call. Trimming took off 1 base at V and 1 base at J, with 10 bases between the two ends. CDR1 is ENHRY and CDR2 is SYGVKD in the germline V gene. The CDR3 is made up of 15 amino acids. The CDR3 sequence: CAISEFEGGNTEAFF. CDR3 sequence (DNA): TGTGCCATCAGTGAGTTCGAGGGAGGGAACACTGAAGCTTTCTTT.

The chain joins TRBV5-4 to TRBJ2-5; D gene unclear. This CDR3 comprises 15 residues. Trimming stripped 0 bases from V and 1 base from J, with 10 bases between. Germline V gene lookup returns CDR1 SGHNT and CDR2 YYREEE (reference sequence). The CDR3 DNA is TGTGCCAGCAGCTTGGGTAGTAGCCTCCAAGAGACCCAGTACTTC. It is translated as CASSLGSSLQETQYF.

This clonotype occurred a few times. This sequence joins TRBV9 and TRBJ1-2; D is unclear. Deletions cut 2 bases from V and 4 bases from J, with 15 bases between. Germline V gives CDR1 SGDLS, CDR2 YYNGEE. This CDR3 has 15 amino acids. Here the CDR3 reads CASSVEGDGVYGYTF. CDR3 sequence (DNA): TGTGCCAGCAGCGTTGAAGGTGATGGGGTCTATGGCTACACCTTC.